The subject of this entry is one TCR beta chain. J lost 1 base, V lost 3 bases, and 8 bases had no gene match. In germline, CDR1 is LNHDA, CDR2 SQIVND (reference sequence). The CDR3 is 16 amino acids. This sample is drawn from a study of blood T cell repertoires in COVID-19. The overall study: Sample material is recorded as cDNA or gDNA derived from T cells, B-cell-depleted T cells, or PBMCs.

Per the authors' pipeline: Reference gene primer amplification yielded estimated nucleated cell counts. Generated by immunoSEQ multiplex PCR, the TCRdb table keeps only in-frame clones and is missing some. That table gives V, J and clone size, and the DNA gave D and trimming. The sample consists of 150,000 to 200,000 clones, 94% of them appearing once. It was during active infection that Seattle patients were enrolled and then longitudinally followed. Sequenced: peripheral blood. This sequence joins TRBV19 and TRBJ1-2; 7 bases agree with TRBD1. The receptor was derived from a man aged 25 to 40 with COVID-19, enrolled during active disease. The CDR3, as DNA: TGTGCCAGTAGTATCTTCCGGACAGGACGTAACTATGGCTACACCTTC. Its protein is CASSIFRTGRNYGYTF.